This T cell receptor beta chain was captured by sequencing in a study of beta chain features in type 1 diabetes. Overall study: Sorted cell examination encompassed 85 million to 140 million cells across all samples.

Expressed TCRB transcripts were sequenced, since all the RNA that had been isolated was reverse transcribed. Clones were read by immunoSEQ multiplex PCR, and TCRdb kept only the in-frame ones, dropping some. The repertoire includes hundreds of thousands of clones, around 15% of them detected once, and 0.03% to 0.045% sits in the top ten. Study outcomes and limitations: Researchers report that Type 1 diabetes patients had moderately but significantly shorter TCRB CDR3s across all four CD4+ subsets.

Trimming cost V 3 bases and J 5 bases, with 17 bases left between them. This CDR3 has 15 residues. The germline V gene has CDR1 SGHAT and CDR2 FQNNGV. With respect to this clone: The antigen remains undetermined.

The rearrangement joins TRBV11-2 to TRBJ2-7; either TRBD1 or TRBD2 may supply D (5 bases each). This TCR came from a man younger than 35 with type 1 diabetes. The sample consisted of naive CD4+ T cells from blood. The CDR3 spells CASSFIGTVSDEQYF. The CDR3 DNA sequence: TGTGCCAGCAGCTTCATCGGGACGGTTTCCGACGAGCAGTACTTC.